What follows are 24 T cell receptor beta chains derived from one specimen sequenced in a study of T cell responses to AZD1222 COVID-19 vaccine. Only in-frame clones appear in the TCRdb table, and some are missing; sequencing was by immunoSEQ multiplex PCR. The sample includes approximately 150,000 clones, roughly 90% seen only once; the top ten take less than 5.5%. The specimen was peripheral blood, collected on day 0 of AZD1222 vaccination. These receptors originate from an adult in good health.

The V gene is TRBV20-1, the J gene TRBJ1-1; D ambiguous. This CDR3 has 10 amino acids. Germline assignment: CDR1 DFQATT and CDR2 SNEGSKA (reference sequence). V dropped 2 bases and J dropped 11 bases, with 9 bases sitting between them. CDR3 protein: CSARTIDAFF. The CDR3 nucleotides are TGCAGTGCTAGAACGATAGATGCTTTCTTT.

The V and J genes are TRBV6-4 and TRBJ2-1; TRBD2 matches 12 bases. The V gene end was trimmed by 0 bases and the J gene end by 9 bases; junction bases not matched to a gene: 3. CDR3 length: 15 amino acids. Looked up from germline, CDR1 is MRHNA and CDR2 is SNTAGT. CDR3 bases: TGTGCCAGCAGTGACTCGCTAGCGGGAGGGAGTGAGCAGTTCTTC. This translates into CASSDSLAGGSEQFF.

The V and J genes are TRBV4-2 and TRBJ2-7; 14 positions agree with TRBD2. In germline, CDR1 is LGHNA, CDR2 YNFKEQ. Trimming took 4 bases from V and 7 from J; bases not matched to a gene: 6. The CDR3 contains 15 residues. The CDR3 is CASSPGTSGRNEQYF. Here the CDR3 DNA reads TGTGCCAGCAGCCCCGGGACTAGCGGGAGAAATGAGCAGTACTTC.

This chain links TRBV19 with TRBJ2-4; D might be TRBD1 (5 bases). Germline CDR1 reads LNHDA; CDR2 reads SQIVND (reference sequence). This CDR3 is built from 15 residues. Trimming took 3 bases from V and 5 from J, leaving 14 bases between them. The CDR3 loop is CASSMWQGIENIQYF. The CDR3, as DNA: TGTGCCAGTAGTATGTGGCAGGGCATTGAAAACATTCAGTACTTC.

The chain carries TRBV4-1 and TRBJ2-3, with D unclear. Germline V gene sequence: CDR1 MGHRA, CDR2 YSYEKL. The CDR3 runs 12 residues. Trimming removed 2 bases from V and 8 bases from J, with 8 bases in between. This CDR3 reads CASSQLLGTQYF. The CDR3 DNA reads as TGCGCCAGCAGCCAACTATTGGGTACGCAGTATTTT.

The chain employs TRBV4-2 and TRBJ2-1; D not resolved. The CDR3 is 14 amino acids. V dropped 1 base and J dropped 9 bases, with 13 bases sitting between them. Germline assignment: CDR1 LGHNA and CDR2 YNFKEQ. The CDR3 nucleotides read TGTGCCAGCAGCCAAGCCGGTGGGCAATTTGAGCAGTTCTTC. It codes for CASSQAGGQFEQFF.

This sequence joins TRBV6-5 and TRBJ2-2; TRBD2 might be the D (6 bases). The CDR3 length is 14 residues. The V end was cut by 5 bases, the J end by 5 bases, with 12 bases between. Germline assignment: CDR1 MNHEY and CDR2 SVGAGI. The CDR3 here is CASSSGQGTGELFF. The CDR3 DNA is TGTGCCAGCAGTAGCGGGCAGGGTACCGGGGAGCTGTTTTTT.

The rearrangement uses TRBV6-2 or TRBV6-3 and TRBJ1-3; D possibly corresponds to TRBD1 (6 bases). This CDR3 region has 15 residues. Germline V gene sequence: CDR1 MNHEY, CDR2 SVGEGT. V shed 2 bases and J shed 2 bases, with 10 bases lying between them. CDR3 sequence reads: CASSYQGPTGNTIYF. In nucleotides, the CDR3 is TGTGCCAGCAGTTACCAGGGGCCTACTGGAAACACCATATATTTT.

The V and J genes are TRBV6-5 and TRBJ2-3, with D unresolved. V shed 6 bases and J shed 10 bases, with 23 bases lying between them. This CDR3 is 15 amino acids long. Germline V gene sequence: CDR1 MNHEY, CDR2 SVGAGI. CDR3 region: CASRPEDRPWGAQYF. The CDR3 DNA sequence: TGTGCCAGCAGACCCGAGGACCGGCCGTGGGGTGCGCAGTATTTT.

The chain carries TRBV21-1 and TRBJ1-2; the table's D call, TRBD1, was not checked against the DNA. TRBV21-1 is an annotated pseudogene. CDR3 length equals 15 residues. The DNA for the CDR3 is TGTGCCAGCAGCAGTAGAGACAGGGTAGTCGGTGGCTACACCTTC. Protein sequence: CASSSRDRVVGGYTF.

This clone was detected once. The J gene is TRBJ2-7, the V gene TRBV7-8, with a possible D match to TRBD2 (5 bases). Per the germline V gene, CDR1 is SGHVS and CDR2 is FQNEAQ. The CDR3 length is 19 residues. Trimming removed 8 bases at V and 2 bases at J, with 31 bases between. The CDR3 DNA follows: TGTGCCAGCGCAGGACTCACCACACCCAAACTCACCACAGCCTACGAGCAGTACTTC. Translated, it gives CASAGLTTPKLTTAYEQYF.

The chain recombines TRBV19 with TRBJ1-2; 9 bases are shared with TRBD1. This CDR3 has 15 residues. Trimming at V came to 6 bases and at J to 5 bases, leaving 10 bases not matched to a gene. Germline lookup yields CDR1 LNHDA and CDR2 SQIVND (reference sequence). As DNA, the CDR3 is TGTGCCAGTAGGGAAGGGACAGGGACGAGGTATGGCTACACCTTC. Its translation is CASREGTGTRYGYTF.

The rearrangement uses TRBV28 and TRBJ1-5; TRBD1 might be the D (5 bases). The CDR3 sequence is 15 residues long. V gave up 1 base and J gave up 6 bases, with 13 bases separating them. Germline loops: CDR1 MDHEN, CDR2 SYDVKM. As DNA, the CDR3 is TGTGCCAGCAGTTTATATCCCGGGGGTATTCAGCCCCAGCATTTT. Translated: CASSLYPGGIQPQHF.

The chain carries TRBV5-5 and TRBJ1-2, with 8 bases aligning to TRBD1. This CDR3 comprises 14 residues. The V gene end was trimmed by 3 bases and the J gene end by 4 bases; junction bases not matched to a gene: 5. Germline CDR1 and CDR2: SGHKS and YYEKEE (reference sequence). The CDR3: CASSYQGASYGYTF. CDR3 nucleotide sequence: TGTGCCAGCAGCTACCAGGGGGCGAGCTATGGCTACACCTTC. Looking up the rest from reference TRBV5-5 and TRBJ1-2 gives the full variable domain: DAGVTQSPTHLIKTRGQQVTLRCSPISGHKSVSWYQQVLGQGPQFIFQYYEKEERGRGNFPDRFSARQFPNYSSELNVNALLLGDSALYLCASSYQGASYGYTFGSGTRLTVV.

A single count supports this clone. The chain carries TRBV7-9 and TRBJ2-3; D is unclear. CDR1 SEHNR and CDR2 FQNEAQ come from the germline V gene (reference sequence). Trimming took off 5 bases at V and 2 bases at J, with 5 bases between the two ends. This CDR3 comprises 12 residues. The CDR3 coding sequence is TGTGCCAGCAGCCCCAACACAGATACGCAGTATTTT. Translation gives CASSPNTDTQYF. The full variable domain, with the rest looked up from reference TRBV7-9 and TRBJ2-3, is DTGVSQNPRHKITKRGQNVTFRCDPISEHNRLYWYRQTLGQGPEFLTYFQNEAQLEKSRLLSDRFSAERPKGSFSTLEIQRTEQGDSAMYLCASSPNTDTQYFGPGTRLTVL.

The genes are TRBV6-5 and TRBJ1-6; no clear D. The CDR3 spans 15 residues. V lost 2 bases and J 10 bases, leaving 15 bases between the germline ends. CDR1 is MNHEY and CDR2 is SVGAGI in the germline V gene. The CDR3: CASSYDWARESPLHF. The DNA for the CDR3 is TGTGCCAGCAGTTACGACTGGGCACGGGAATCACCCCTCCACTTT.

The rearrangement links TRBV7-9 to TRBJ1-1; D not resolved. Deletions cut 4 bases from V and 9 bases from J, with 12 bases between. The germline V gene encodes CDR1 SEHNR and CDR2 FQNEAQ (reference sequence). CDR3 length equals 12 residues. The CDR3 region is CASSSDRYKAFF. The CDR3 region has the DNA TGTGCCAGCAGCTCGGACCGTTACAAAGCTTTCTTT.

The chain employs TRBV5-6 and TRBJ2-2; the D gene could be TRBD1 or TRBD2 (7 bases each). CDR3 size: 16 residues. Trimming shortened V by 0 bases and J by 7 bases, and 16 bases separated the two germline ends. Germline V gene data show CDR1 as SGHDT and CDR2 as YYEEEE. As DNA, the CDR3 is TGTGCCAGCAGCTTGGAGGGAGGGCAGGGGGACGGGGAGCTGTTTTTT. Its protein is CASSLEGGQGDGELFF. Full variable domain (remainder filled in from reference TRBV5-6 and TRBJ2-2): DAGVTQSPTHLIKTRGQQVTLRCSPKSGHDTVSWYQQALGQGPQFIFQYYEEEERQRGNFPDRFSGHQFPNYSSELNVNALLLGDSALYLCASSLEGGQGDGELFFGEGSRLTVL.

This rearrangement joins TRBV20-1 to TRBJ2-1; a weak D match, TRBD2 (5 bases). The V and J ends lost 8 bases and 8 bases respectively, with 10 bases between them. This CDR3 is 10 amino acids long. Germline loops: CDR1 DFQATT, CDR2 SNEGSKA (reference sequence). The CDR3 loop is CSLLGHEQFF. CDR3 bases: TGCAGTCTACTAGGTCATGAGCAGTTCTTC.

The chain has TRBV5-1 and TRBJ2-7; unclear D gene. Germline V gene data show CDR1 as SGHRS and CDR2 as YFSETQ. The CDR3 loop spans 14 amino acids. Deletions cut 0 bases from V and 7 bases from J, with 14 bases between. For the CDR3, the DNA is TGCGCCAGCAGCTTGGGAGACCAGGTGGGTGAGCAGTACTTC. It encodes CASSLGDQVGEQYF.

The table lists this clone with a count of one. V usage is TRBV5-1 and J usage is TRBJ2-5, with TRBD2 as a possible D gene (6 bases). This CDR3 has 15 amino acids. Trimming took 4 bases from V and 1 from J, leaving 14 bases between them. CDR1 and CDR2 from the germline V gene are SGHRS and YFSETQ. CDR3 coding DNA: TGCGCCAGCAGCAGGGACGGGAGCCTCCAAGAGACCCAGTACTTC. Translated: CASSRDGSLQETQYF.

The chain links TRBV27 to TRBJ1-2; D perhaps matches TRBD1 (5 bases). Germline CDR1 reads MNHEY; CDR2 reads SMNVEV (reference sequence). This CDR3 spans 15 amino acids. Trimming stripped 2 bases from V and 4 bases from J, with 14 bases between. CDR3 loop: CASSLGAGDGYGYTF. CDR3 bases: TGTGCCAGCAGTTTAGGGGCGGGGGACGGCTATGGCTACACCTTC.

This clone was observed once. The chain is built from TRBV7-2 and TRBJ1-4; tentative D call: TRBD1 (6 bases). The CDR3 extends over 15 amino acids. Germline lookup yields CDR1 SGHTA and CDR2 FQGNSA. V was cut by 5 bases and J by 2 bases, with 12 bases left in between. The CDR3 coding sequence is TGTGCCAGCAGCCTGGGGGCGGTGACTAATGAAAAACTGTTTTTT. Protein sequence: CASSLGAVTNEKLFF.

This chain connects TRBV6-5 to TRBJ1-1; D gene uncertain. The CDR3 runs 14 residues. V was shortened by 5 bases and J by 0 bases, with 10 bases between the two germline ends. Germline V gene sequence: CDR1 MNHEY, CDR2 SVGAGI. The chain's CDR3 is CASSRQTMNTEAFF. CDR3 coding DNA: TGTGCCAGCAGTCGTCAGACCATGAACACTGAAGCTTTCTTT.